The next 26 T cell receptor beta chains were all read from a single sample in a study of blood T cell repertoires in COVID-19. Clones were sequenced by immunoSEQ multiplex PCR, and TCRdb holds only the in-frame ones, with some missing. The repertoire includes hundreds of thousands of clones, more than 75% of them detected once, and 2.1% sits in the top ten. The specimen sequenced was peripheral blood. The source is a woman in her thirties who had recovered from COVID-19.

V gene TRBV12-3 or TRBV12-4 combines with J gene TRBJ1-3; TRBD1 might be the D (6 bases). Between the trimmed V and J ends, which lost 6 bases and 4 bases, there was a span of 10 bases. The CDR3 contains 13 residues. The CDR3 region is CASRQTGGNTIYF. Written as DNA, the CDR3 is TGTGCCAGCAGGCAGACAGGAGGAAACACCATATATTTT.

This clone was found a few times. This chain links TRBV19 with TRBJ1-5, with D maybe TRBD1 (5 bases). Per the germline V gene, CDR1 is LNHDA and CDR2 is SQIVND (reference sequence). The V end was cut by 6 bases, the J end by 15 bases, with 15 bases between. The CDR3 has 11 amino acids. The CDR3 reads CASREGKDMHF. CDR3 nucleotide sequence: TGTGCCAGTAGGGAGGGGAAAGATATGCATTTT.

The chain uses TRBV5-6 and TRBJ1-5; 8 nucleotides line up with TRBD1. The CDR3 length is 15 residues. The germline V gene encodes CDR1 SGHDT and CDR2 YYEEEE. V dropped 0 bases and J dropped 7; count of bases not matched to a gene: 6. This CDR3 reads CASSLGTGWGQPQHF. The CDR3 DNA is TGTGCCAGCAGCTTGGGGACAGGGTGGGGACAGCCCCAGCATTTT.

CDR3 DNA sequence: TGTGCCAGCAGTGAGCGGACAGGGGGCACAGATACGCAGTATTTT. Protein sequence: CASSERTGGTDTQYF. The rearrangement uses TRBV6-1 and TRBJ2-3, with TRBD1 identical over 9 bases. CDR1 is MNHNS and CDR2 is SASEGT in the germline V gene. The V and J ends lost 3 bases and 1 base, in that order; junction bases with no gene match: 2. This CDR3 is built from 15 residues.

The DNA for the CDR3 is TGTGCCAGTAGTTGGGGGAGGAATCAGCCCCAGCATTTT. It yields the protein CASSWGRNQPQHF. The V and J genes are TRBV19 and TRBJ1-5; D possibly corresponds to TRBD1 (5 bases). Trimming stripped 5 bases from V and 4 bases from J, with 9 bases between. The CDR3 length is 13 residues. In germline, CDR1 is LNHDA, CDR2 SQIVND (reference sequence).

This sequence joins TRBV7-2 and TRBJ1-5, with D possibly TRBD1 on 5 matching bases. Germline V gene lookup returns CDR1 SGHTA and CDR2 FQGNSA. Trimming pared 0 bases from V and 2 bases from J, leaving 8 bases between. The CDR3 runs 15 residues. The CDR3 protein is CASSLALGGNQPQHF. DNA for the CDR3: TGTGCCAGCAGCTTAGCGCTAGGGGGCAATCAGCCCCAGCATTTT.

The sample holds one count of this clone. The chain recombines TRBV11-3 with TRBJ1-1, with D tentatively TRBD1 (5 bases). Germline values: CDR1 SGHNT, CDR2 YENEEA. The CDR3 runs 12 residues. The V and J ends lost 5 bases and 7 bases respectively, with 11 bases between them. CDR3 nucleotides: TGTGCCAGCAGCCACTGGGGCGGTGAAGCTTTCTTT. Amino acid sequence: CASSHWGGEAFF.

This clone has a handful of counts. This chain joins TRBV3-1 (or the pseudogene TRBV3-2) and TRBJ2-1, with 9 bases aligning to TRBD2. Germline-derived CDR1 and CDR2 are LGHDT and YNNKEL (reference sequence). This CDR3 is 16 amino acids long. Trimming cost V 4 bases and J 8 bases; bases outside gene matches: 12. The CDR3, as DNA: TGTGCCAGCAGCCCTTCCGGGACTAGCAGGAAGGATGAGCAGTTCTTC. Translating gives CASSPSGTSRKDEQFF.

The CDR3 here is CASSPRTDTEAFF. The DNA of the CDR3 is TGTGCCAGCAGCCCTAGGACAGACACTGAAGCTTTCTTT. This rearrangement joins TRBV7-8 to TRBJ1-1; possible D gene TRBD1, 6 bases. CDR1 and CDR2 from the germline V gene are SGHVS and FQNEAQ. Deletions cut 5 bases from V and 3 bases from J, with 10 bases between. The CDR3 covers 13 residues.

This clone has only a few counts. The chain links TRBV3-1 (or the pseudogene TRBV3-2) to TRBJ2-1; 14 bases fit TRBD2. CDR1 and CDR2 from the germline V gene are LGHDT and YNNKEL (reference sequence). The trim removed 1 base at V and 4 bases at J, leaving 3 bases unmatched. This CDR3 comprises 17 residues. The CDR3 bases are TGTGCCAGCAGCCAAGTGGGGACTAGCGGGAGATACAATGAGCAGTTCTTC. This translates into CASSQVGTSGRYNEQFF.

The V and J genes are TRBV7-8 and TRBJ1-1; the D is unclear. Trimming took off 3 bases at V and 0 bases at J, with 17 bases between the two ends. The CDR3 is 17 residues long. Germline V gene data show CDR1 as SGHVS and CDR2 as FQNEAQ. The CDR3 is CASSLESPGEMNTEAFF. The CDR3 nucleotides are TGTGCCAGCAGCTTGGAATCTCCAGGCGAAATGAACACTGAAGCTTTCTTT.

The chain combines TRBV28 with TRBJ2-7, with a tentative D call TRBD2 (5 bases). Germline V lookup: CDR1 MDHEN, CDR2 SYDVKM. The V end was cut by 6 bases, the J end by 0 bases, with 18 bases between. The CDR3 has 16 residues. The CDR3 region is CASSPLPSGVSYEQYF. The CDR3 DNA follows: TGTGCCAGCAGCCCCCTCCCAAGCGGAGTCTCCTACGAGCAGTACTTC.

In this sample, this clone turned up once. The chain combines TRBV2 with TRBJ1-1; 9 nucleotides agree with TRBD1. V dropped 0 bases and J dropped 11; count of bases not matched to a gene: 10. The CDR3 loop spans 15 amino acids. Germline V lookup: CDR1 SNHLY, CDR2 FYNNEI. This CDR3 is CASSEATGGTVGAFF. CDR3 coding DNA: TGTGCCAGCAGTGAAGCTACAGGGGGCACAGTGGGGGCTTTCTTT.

The chain links TRBV2 to TRBJ1-3; 9 nucleotides agree with TRBD1. The length of the CDR3 is 16 residues. V shed 5 bases, J shed 0 bases, and the junction held 5 bases outside the gene matches. Germline-derived CDR1 and CDR2 are SNHLY and FYNNEI. The CDR3 DNA sequence: TGTGCCAGCAGTCTACAGGGGGCTACCTCTGGAAACACCATATATTTT. Translation: CASSLQGATSGNTIYF.

The CDR3 spells CASSLGTGNTEAFF. In DNA form, the CDR3 reads TGTGCCAGCAGCTTAGGGACAGGGAACACTGAAGCTTTCTTT. The chain recombines TRBV7-6 with TRBJ1-1; the match to TRBD1 covers 7 bases. This CDR3 contains 14 residues. Losses at the gene ends were 1 base for V and 1 base for J; bases not matched to a gene: 0. The germline CDR1 and CDR2 sequences are SGHVS and FNYEAQ.

The chain joins TRBV7-9 to TRBJ1-2; 9 nucleotides agree with TRBD1. From germline, CDR1 is SEHNR and CDR2 FQNEAQ (reference sequence). This CDR3 comprises 14 residues. J gave up 6 bases and V 7 bases, and 9 bases lay outside the gene matches. Written as DNA, the CDR3 is TGTGCCAGCAACCGACAGGGGGGCTCGGATGGCTACACCTTC. This gives the protein CASNRQGGSDGYTF. The full variable domain, with the rest looked up from reference TRBV7-9 and TRBJ1-2, is DTGVSQNPRHKITKRGQNVTFRCDPISEHNRLYWYRQTLGQGPEFLTYFQNEAQLEKSRLLSDRFSAERPKGSFSTLEIQRTEQGDSAMYLCASNRQGGSDGYTFGSGTRLTVV.

This clone was counted at least ten times. V gene TRBV4-3 combines with J gene TRBJ1-1; D ambiguous. The germline V and J ends were trimmed by 1 base and 1 base, with 7 bases remaining between them. The CDR3 has 14 residues. Per the germline V gene, CDR1 is LGHNA and CDR2 is YSLEER. The CDR3 nucleotides read TGCGCCAGCAGCCAAGTACAGCAGAACACTGAAGCTTTCTTT. It specifies CASSQVQQNTEAFF.

This clone was recorded only once. The V gene is TRBV19, the J gene TRBJ1-1; TRBD1 is a possible D gene (5 bases). Deletions cut 1 base from V and 7 bases from J, with 7 bases between. Germline values: CDR1 LNHDA, CDR2 SQIVND (reference sequence). CDR3 length: 12 amino acids. The CDR3 region has the DNA TGTGCCAGTAGTATAGGACAGATTGAAGCTTTCTTT. Its protein is CASSIGQIEAFF.

The gene calls are TRBV5-1 and TRBJ2-3, with 12 bases aligning to TRBD2. J gave up 2 bases and V 4 bases, and 5 bases lay outside the gene matches. Germline V gene lookup returns CDR1 SGHRS and CDR2 YFSETQ. This CDR3 spans 16 amino acids. CDR3 protein: CASSRGLAGPTDTQYF. The CDR3 DNA sequence: TGCGCCAGCAGCAGGGGACTAGCGGGTCCCACAGATACGCAGTATTTT.

The DNA of the CDR3 is TGTGCCATCAGAACGACAGGAATGAACACTGAAGCTTTCTTT. Translated: CAIRTTGMNTEAFF. The V call is TRBV10-3, the J call TRBJ1-1; D perhaps matches TRBD1 (6 bases). Germline CDR1 is ENHRY and CDR2 is SYGVKD. Deletions cut 6 bases from V and 0 bases from J, with 11 bases between. The CDR3 contains 14 residues.

The V call is TRBV2, the J call TRBJ1-6; TRBD1 matches 9 bases. The V gene's germline CDR1 is SNHLY and CDR2 FYNNEI. V lost 9 bases, J lost 10 bases, and 13 bases stayed unmatched. This CDR3 has 15 amino acids. DNA for the CDR3: TGTGCCAGACGATTTATGGGACAGGGTGGATCACCCCTCCACTTT. Its translation: CARRFMGQGGSPLHF.

The CDR3 spells CASSLVGATSTDTQYF. In DNA, the CDR3 is TGTGCCAGCAGCTTGGTTGGGGCGACTAGCACAGATACGCAGTATTTT. The chain couples TRBV5-6 to TRBJ2-3; D is possibly TRBD1 (5 bases). Trimming pared 0 bases from V and 0 bases from J, leaving 11 bases between. The CDR3 consists of 16 residues. Per the germline V gene, CDR1 is SGHDT and CDR2 is YYEEEE.

Here the CDR3 DNA reads TGTGCCAGCAGCTGGGGACGACAGGGAGAAGCTGAAGCTTTCTTT. As protein: CASSWGRQGEAEAFF. The chain uses TRBV7-9 and TRBJ1-1; the match to TRBD1 covers 7 bases. This CDR3 comprises 15 residues. Germline trimming cut 4 bases from V and 6 bases from J; bases unmatched to any gene: 11. The germline gives CDR1 SEHNR, CDR2 FQNEAQ (reference sequence). Using reference TRBV7-9 and TRBJ1-1 for the parts outside the CDR3, the full variable domain is DTGVSQNPRHKITKRGQNVTFRCDPISEHNRLYWYRQTLGQGPEFLTYFQNEAQLEKSRLLSDRFSAERPKGSFSTLEIQRTEQGDSAMYLCASSWGRQGEAEAFFGQGTRLTVV.

The genes are TRBV30 and TRBJ2-5, with TRBD2 identical over 7 bases. This CDR3 contains 20 residues. Trimming removed 3 bases from V and 2 bases from J; junction bases left unmatched: 24. The germline V gene has CDR1 GTSNPN and CDR2 SVGIG (reference sequence). CDR3 sequence reads: CAWRDMYSSFRRRGQETQYF. In DNA, the CDR3 is TGTGCCTGGAGGGATATGTACTCTTCTTTTCGGCGGCGGGGGCAAGAGACCCAGTACTTC. Full variable domain (outside the CDR3, taken from reference TRBV30 and TRBJ2-5): SQTIHQWPATLVQPVGSPLSLECTVEGTSNPNLYWYRQAAGRGLQLLFYSVGIGQISSEVPQNLSASRPQDRQFILSSKKLLLSDSGFYLCAWRDMYSSFRRRGQETQYFGPGTRLLVL.

This chain uses TRBV4-1 with TRBJ2-1; TRBD1 matches at 11 bases. The CDR3 consists of 15 residues. J gave up 8 bases and V 4 bases, and 7 bases lay outside the gene matches. Germline V gives CDR1 MGHRA, CDR2 YSYEKL. CDR3 nucleotides: TGCGCCAGCAGCCCTTACGGGACAGGGGGTGATGAGCAGTTCTTC. Translation: CASSPYGTGGDEQFF.

V gene TRBV19 combines with J gene TRBJ2-2; 11 bases align to TRBD1. Germline CDR1 LNHDA, CDR2 SQIVND (reference sequence). J lost 6 bases, V lost 3 bases, and 6 bases had no gene match. The CDR3 totals 16 residues. CDR3 nucleotides: TGTGCCAGTAGTATCCGGACAGGGGGCGCGGCCGGGGAGCTGTTTTTT. It encodes CASSIRTGGAAGELFF.